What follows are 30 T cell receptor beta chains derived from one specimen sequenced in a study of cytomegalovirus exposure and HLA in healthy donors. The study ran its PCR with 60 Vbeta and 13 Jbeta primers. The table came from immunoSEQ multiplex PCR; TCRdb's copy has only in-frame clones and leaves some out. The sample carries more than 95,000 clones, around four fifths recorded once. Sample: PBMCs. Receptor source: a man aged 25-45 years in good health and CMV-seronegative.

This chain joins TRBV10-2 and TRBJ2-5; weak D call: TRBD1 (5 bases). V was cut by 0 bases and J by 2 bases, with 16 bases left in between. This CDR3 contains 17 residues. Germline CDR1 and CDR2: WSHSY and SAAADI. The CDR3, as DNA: TGCGCCAGCAGTGAGTCGACCTTATTGACAGAGCAAGAGACCCAGTACTTC. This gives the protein CASSESTLLTEQETQYF.

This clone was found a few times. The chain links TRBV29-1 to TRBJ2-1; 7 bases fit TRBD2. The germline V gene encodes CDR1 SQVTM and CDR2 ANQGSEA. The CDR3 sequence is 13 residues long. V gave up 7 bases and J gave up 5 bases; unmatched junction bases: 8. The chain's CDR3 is CSAPGGGHNEQFF. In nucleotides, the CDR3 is TGCAGCGCCCCTGGCGGGGGACACAATGAGCAGTTCTTC.

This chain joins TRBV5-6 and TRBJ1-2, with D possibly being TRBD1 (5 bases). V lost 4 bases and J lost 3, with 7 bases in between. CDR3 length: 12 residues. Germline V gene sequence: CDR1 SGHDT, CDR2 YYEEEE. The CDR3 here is CASSTTDYGYTF. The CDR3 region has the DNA TGTGCCAGCAGCACGACAGACTATGGCTACACCTTC.

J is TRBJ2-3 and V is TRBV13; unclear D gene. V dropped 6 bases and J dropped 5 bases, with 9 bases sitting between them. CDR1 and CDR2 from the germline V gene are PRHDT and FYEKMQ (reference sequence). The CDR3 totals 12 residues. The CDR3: CASSRFGDTQYF. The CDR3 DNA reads TGTGCCAGCAGTCGATTCGGAGATACGCAGTATTTT.

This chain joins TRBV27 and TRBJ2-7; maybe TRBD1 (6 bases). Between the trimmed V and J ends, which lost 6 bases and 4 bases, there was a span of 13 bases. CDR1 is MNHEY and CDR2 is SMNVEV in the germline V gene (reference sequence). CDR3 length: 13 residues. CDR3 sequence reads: CASRMGATYEQYF. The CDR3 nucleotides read TGTGCCAGCAGGATGGGGGCGACTTACGAGCAGTACTTC.

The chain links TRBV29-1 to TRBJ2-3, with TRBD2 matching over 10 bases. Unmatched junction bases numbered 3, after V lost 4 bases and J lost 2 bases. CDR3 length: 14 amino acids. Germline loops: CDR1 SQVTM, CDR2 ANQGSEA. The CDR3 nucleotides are TGCAGCGTTGCCGGACTAGCGGCCACAGATACGCAGTATTTT. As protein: CSVAGLAATDTQYF.

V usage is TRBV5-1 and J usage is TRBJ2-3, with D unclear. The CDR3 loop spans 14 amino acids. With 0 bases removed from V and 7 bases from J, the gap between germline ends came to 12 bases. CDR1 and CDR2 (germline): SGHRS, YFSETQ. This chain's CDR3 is CASSLDVTTYTQYF. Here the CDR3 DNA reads TGCGCCAGCAGCTTGGACGTCACTACGTATACGCAGTATTTT.

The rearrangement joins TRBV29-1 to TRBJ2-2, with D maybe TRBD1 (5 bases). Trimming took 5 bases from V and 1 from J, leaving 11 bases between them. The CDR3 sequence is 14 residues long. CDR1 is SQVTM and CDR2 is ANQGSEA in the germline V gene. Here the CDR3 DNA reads TGCAGCGTTCCTCTAGGACAGAACACCGGGGAGCTGTTTTTT. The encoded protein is CSVPLGQNTGELFF.

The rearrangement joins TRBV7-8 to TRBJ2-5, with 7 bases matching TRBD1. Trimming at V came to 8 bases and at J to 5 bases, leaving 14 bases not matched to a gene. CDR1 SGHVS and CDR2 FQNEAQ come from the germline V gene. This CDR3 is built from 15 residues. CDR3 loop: CASGNRGPGLETQYF. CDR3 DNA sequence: TGTGCCAGCGGGAACAGGGGCCCCGGTCTTGAGACCCAGTACTTC. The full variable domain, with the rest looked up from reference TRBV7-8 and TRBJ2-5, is GAGVSQSPRYKVAKRGQDVALRCDPISGHVSLFWYQQALGQGPEFLTYFQNEAQLDKSGLPSDRFFAERPEGSVSTLKIQRTQQEDSAVYLCASGNRGPGLETQYFGPGTRLLVL.

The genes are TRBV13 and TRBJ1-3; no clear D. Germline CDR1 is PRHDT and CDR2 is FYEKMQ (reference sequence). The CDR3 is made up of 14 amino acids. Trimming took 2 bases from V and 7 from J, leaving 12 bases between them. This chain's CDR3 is CASSLILERNTIYF. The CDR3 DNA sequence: TGTGCCAGCAGCTTAATTCTGGAGCGGAACACCATATATTTT. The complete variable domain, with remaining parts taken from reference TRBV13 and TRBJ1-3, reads AAGVIQSPRHLIKEKRETATLKCYPIPRHDTVYWYQQGPGQDPQFLISFYEKMQSDKGSIPDRFSAQQFSDYHSELNMSSLELGDSALYFCASSLILERNTIYFGEGSWLTVV.

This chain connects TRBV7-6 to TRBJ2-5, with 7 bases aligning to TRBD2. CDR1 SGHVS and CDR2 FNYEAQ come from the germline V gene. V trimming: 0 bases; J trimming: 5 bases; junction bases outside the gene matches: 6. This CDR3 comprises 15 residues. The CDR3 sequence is CASSLAFGREETQYF. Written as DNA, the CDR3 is TGTGCCAGCAGCTTAGCTTTTGGGAGGGAGGAGACCCAGTACTTC.

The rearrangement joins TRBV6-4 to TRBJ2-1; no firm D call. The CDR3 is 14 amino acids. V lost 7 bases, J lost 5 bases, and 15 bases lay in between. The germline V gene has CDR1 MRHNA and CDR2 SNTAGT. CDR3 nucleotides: TGTGCCAGCACCCCTGACTCGAACCACAATGAGCAGTTCTTC. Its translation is CASTPDSNHNEQFF.

In nucleotides, the CDR3 is TGTGCCAGCAGCCCCACCGGGACAGGGGGCCGGGGCTACACCTTC. This codes for CASSPTGTGGRGYTF. The chain recombines TRBV7-6 with TRBJ1-2, with TRBD1 matching over 12 bases. Losses at the gene ends were 5 bases for V and 8 bases for J; bases not matched to a gene: 9. The CDR3 length is 15 residues. Germline V CDR1 and CDR2: SGHVS, FNYEAQ.

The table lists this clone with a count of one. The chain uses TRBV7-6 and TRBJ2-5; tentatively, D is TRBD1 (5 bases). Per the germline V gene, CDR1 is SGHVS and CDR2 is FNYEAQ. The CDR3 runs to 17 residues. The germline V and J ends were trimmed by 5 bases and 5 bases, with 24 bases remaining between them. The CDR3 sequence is CASSLNLGARGGETQYF. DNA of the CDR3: TGTGCCAGCAGCCTCAACCTTGGAGCTAGGGGTGGGGAGACCCAGTACTTC.

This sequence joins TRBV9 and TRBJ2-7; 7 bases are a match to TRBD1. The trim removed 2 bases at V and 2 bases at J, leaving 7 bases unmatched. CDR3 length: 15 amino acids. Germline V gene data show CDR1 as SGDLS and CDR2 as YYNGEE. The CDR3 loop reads CASSVEGTAAYEQYF. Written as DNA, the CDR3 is TGTGCCAGCAGCGTCGAAGGGACAGCCGCCTACGAGCAGTACTTC.

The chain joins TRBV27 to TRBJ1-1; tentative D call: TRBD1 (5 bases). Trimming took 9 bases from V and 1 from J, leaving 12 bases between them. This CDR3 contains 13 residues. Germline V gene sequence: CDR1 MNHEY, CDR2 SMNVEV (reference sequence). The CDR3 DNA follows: TGTGCCAGTGGACACGATAAGAACACTGAAGCTTTCTTT. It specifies CASGHDKNTEAFF.

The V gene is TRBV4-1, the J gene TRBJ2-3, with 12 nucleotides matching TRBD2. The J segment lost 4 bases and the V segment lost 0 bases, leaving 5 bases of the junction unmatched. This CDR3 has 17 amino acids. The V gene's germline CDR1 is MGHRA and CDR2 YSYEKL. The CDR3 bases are TGCGCCAGCAGCCAAGATCCCCTAGCGGGGGGGCCAGATACGCAGTATTTT. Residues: CASSQDPLAGGPDTQYF.

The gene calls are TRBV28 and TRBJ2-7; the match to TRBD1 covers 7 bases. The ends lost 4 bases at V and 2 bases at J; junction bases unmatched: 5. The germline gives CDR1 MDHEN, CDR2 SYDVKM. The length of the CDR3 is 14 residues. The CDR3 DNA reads TGTGCCAGCAGTTCAGGGACAGCCCCCTACGAGCAGTACTTC. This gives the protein CASSSGTAPYEQYF.

CDR3 DNA: TGTGCCAGCTCACCACCGTGGGCGGGTACGGCCAATGAGCAGTTCTTC. It specifies CASSPPWAGTANEQFF. The chain carries TRBV18 and TRBJ2-1; maybe TRBD2 (5 bases). CDR1 is KGHSH and CDR2 is LQKENI in the germline V gene. The CDR3 contains 16 residues. V was shortened by 0 bases and J by 6 bases, with 15 bases between the two germline ends.

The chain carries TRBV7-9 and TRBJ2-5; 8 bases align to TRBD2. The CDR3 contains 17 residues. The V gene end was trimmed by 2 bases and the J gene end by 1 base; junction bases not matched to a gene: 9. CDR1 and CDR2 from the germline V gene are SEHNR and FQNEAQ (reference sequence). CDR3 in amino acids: CASSLTLAGRSQETQYF. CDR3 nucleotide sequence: TGTGCCAGCAGCTTAACGCTAGCGGGTCGATCCCAAGAGACCCAGTACTTC.

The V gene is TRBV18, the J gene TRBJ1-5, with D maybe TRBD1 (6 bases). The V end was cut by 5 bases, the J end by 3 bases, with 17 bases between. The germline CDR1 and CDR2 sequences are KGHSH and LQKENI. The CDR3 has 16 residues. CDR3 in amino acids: CASSGDNPYFNQPQHF. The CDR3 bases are TGTGCCAGCTCAGGGGACAACCCATATTTCAATCAGCCCCAGCATTTT.

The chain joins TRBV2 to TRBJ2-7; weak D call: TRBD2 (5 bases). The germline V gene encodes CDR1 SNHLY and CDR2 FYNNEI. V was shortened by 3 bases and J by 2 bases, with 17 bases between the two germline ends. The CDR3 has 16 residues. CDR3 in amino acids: CASSDGSMSRTYEQYF. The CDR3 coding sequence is TGTGCCAGCAGTGATGGGAGCATGTCTAGGACCTACGAGCAGTACTTC. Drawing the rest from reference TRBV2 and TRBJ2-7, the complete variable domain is EPEVTQTPSHQVTQMGQEVILRCVPISNHLYFYWYRQILGQKVEFLVSFYNNEISEKSEIFDDQFSVERPDGSNFTLKIRSTKLEDSAMYFCASSDGSMSRTYEQYFGPGTRLTVT.

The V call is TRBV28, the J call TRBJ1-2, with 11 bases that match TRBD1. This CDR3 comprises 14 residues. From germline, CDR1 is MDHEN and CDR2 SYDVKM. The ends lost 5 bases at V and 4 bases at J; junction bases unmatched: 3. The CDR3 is CASSRTGGSYGYTF. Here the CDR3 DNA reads TGTGCCAGCAGTCGGACAGGGGGCAGCTATGGCTACACCTTC.

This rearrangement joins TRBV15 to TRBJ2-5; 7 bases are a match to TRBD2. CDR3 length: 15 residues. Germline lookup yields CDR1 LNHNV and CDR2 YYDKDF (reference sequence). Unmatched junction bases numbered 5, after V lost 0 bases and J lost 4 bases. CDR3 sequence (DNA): TGTGCCACCAGCAGAGATCCCCTAGCGGCAGAGACCCAGTACTTC. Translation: CATSRDPLAAETQYF.

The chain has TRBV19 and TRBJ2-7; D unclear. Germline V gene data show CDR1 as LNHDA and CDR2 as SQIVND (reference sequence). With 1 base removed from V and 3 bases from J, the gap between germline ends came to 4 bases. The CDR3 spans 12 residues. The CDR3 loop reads CASSIAGYEQYF. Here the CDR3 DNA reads TGTGCCAGTAGTATAGCCGGCTACGAGCAGTACTTC.

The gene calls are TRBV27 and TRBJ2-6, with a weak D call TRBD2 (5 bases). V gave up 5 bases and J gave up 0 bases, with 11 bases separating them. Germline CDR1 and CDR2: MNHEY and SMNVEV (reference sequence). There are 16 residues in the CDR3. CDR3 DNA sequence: TGTGCCAGCAGTCCCGGACGGGGCTCTGGGGCCAACGTCCTGACTTTC. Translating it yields CASSPGRGSGANVLTF. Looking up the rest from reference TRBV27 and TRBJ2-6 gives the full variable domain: EAQVTQNPRYLITVTGKKLTVTCSQNMNHEYMSWYRQDPGLGLRQIYYSMNVEVTDKGDVPEGYKVSRKEKRNFPLILESPSPNQTSLYFCASSPGRGSGANVLTFGAGSRLTVL.

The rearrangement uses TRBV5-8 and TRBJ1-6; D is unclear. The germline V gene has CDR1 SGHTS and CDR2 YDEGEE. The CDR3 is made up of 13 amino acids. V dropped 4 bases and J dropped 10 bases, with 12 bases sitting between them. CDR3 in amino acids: CASSPRVKSPLHF. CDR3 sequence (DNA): TGTGCCAGCAGCCCCCGGGTCAAATCACCCCTCCACTTT. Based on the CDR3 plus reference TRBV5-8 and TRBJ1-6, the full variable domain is EAGVTQSPTHLIKTRGQQATLRCSPISGHTSVYWYQQALGLGLQFLLWYDEGEERNRGNFPPRFSGRQFPNYSSELNVNALELEDSALYLCASSPRVKSPLHFGNGTRLTVT.

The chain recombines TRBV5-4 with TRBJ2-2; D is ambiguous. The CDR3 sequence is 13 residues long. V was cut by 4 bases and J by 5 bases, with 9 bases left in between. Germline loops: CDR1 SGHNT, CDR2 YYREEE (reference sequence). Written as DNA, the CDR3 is TGTGCCAGCAGCGCGGAACCGACCGGGGAGCTGTTTTTT. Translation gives CASSAEPTGELFF.

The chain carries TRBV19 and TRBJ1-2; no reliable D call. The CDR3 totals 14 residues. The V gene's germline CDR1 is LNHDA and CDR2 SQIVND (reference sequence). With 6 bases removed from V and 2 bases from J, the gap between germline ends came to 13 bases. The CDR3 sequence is CASRILDTNYGYTF. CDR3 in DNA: TGTGCCAGTAGGATTCTTGACACGAACTATGGCTACACCTTC.

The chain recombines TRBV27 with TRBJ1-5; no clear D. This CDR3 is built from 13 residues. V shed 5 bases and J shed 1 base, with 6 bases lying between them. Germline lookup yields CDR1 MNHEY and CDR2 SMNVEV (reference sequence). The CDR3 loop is CASSTVSNQPQHF. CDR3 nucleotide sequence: TGTGCCAGCAGTACTGTGAGCAATCAGCCCCAGCATTTT.